These 17 T cell receptor beta chains share one sample of origin, sequenced in a study of cytomegalovirus exposure and HLA in healthy donors (dated by TCRdb to about 2017). The library relied on the immunoSEQ multiplex PCR assay. For the multiplex PCR, a mixture combining 60 forward primers for TCR Vbeta segments and 13 reverse primers for TCR Jbeta segments was used. This immuneACCESS table, as held by TCRdb, lists in-frame sequences with V and J called but not all clones. Of the missing ones, under half trace to an unresolved V gene in checked studies; the others have no known cause. Within this sample are fewer than 300,000 clones, with about 80% of them counted one time only. Of the sample, about 0.28% falls within the top ten clones. What was sequenced was PBMCs. The receptor set was obtained from a girl aged 2 to 10 in good health and CMV-seronegative.

The CDR3 DNA reads as TGCAGTGCTAGAGTCGCAGATACGCAGTATTTT. This encodes CSARVADTQYF. The V call is TRBV20-1, the J call TRBJ2-3; the D is unclear. Looked up from germline, CDR1 is DFQATT and CDR2 is SNEGSKA (reference sequence). Between the trimmed V and J ends, which lost 1 base and 4 bases, there was a span of 3 bases. The CDR3 spans 11 residues.

V gene TRBV5-4 combines with J gene TRBJ1-1; 8 nucleotides align to TRBD1. Trimming took 6 bases from V and 3 from J; bases not matched to a gene: 10. This CDR3 is 15 amino acids long. Germline values: CDR1 SGHNT, CDR2 YYREEE (reference sequence). Here the CDR3 reads CASTTPGQGDTEAFF. CDR3 coding DNA: TGTGCCAGCACAACCCCTGGACAGGGCGACACTGAAGCTTTCTTT.

The rearrangement links TRBV7-9 to TRBJ1-1; perhaps TRBD1 as D (6 bases). Trimming pared 2 bases from V and 0 bases from J, leaving 16 bases between. The CDR3 extends over 17 amino acids. CDR1 SEHNR and CDR2 FQNEAQ come from the germline V gene (reference sequence). The CDR3 nucleotides read TGTGCCAGCAGCTTAAGGGGGGGGAGGTCGTTGAACACTGAAGCTTTCTTT. Translation gives CASSLRGGRSLNTEAFF. The full variable domain, in which reference TRBV7-9 and TRBJ1-1 provide the parts outside the CDR3, is DTGVSQNPRHKITKRGQNVTFRCDPISEHNRLYWYRQTLGQGPEFLTYFQNEAQLEKSRLLSDRFSAERPKGSFSTLEIQRTEQGDSAMYLCASSLRGGRSLNTEAFFGQGTRLTVV.

The chain is built from TRBV7-9 and TRBJ1-2; D uncertain. CDR1 is SEHNR and CDR2 is FQNEAQ in the germline V gene (reference sequence). The CDR3 runs to 14 residues. With 5 bases removed from V and 7 bases from J, the gap between germline ends came to 17 bases. Here the CDR3 reads CASSPSRGLFGYTF. For the CDR3, the DNA is TGTGCCAGCAGCCCCAGCCGGGGTTTATTTGGCTACACCTTC.

A word on this clone: Its ends do not fully match the called genes, so a read error is possible. The chain links TRBV2 to TRBJ2-1, with a tentative D call TRBD2 (6 bases). The germline CDR1 and CDR2 sequences are SNHLY and FYNNEI. CDR3 length equals 17 residues. The CDR3, as DNA: TGTGCCAGCATTTATGCCCAAACCGGGACTCCAGACAATGAGCGGTTCTTC. It encodes CASIYAQTGTPDNERFF.

The rearrangement joins TRBV28 to TRBJ1-1; D is perhaps TRBD1 (6 bases). In germline, CDR1 is MDHEN, CDR2 SYDVKM. V was shortened by 5 bases and J by 5 bases, with 21 bases between the two germline ends. The CDR3 consists of 16 residues. CDR3 sequence: CASSISGVFGWTEAFF. DNA for the CDR3: TGTGCCAGCAGTATATCAGGGGTTTTCGGGTGGACTGAAGCTTTCTTT.

V and J are TRBV7-9 and TRBJ1-6, with 8 bases that match TRBD1. This CDR3 has 15 amino acids. CDR1 SEHNR and CDR2 FQNEAQ come from the germline V gene (reference sequence). Germline trimming cut 2 bases from V and 10 bases from J; bases unmatched to any gene: 7. The CDR3 bases are TGTGCCAGCAGCTTAAGGCAGGGGGCCAAATCACCCCTCCACTTT. Its translation is CASSLRQGAKSPLHF.

This clone showed up just a few times. Here the CDR3 reads CASSRRAELQETQYF. The CDR3 nucleotides are TGTGCCAGCAGCCGTCGCGCGGAGCTCCAAGAGACCCAGTACTTC. The rearrangement links TRBV7-7 to TRBJ2-5; no clear D gene. The CDR3 is 15 residues long. V lost 5 bases to trimming and J lost 1 base, with 14 bases between them. Germline values: CDR1 SSHAT, CDR2 FNYEAQ (reference sequence).

This clone appeared a single time. This chain connects TRBV5-4 to TRBJ1-6; D perhaps matches TRBD1 (5 bases). The CDR3 is made up of 16 amino acids. Per germline, CDR1 SGHNT and CDR2 YYREEE (reference sequence). Between the trimmed V and J ends, which lost 3 bases and 4 bases, there was a span of 14 bases. In DNA, the CDR3 is TGTGCCAGCAGCTGGGCCCAGGGAAGTTATAATTCACCCCTCCACTTT. Amino acid sequence: CASSWAQGSYNSPLHF. The full variable domain, with the rest looked up from reference TRBV5-4 and TRBJ1-6, is ETGVTQSPTHLIKTRGQQVTLRCSSQSGHNTVSWYQQALGQGPQFIFQYYREEENGRGNFPPRFSGLQFPNYSSELNVNALELDDSALYLCASSWAQGSYNSPLHFGNGTRLTVT.

V usage is TRBV10-1 and J usage is TRBJ2-7; the D gene is possibly TRBD1 (6 bases). The CDR3 is made up of 12 amino acids. V was clipped by 6 bases and J by 7 bases, with 13 bases between them. The germline V gene encodes CDR1 WNHNN and CDR2 SYGVQD (reference sequence). In DNA, the CDR3 is TGCGCCAGCAGACACAAAGGGGGAGAGCAGTACTTC. The encoded protein is CASRHKGGEQYF.

In its sample, this clone was seen once. The V gene is TRBV5-1, the J gene TRBJ2-1; tentative D call: TRBD2 (5 bases). This CDR3 spans 17 amino acids. Germline-derived CDR1 and CDR2 are SGHRS and YFSETQ. The V and J ends lost 0 bases and 2 bases respectively, with 15 bases between them. The CDR3 sequence is CASSLALAWIPYNEQFF. The CDR3 DNA reads TGCGCCAGCAGCTTGGCCCTAGCTTGGATCCCCTACAATGAGCAGTTCTTC.

This sequence joins TRBV19 and TRBJ1-1; no definite D call. From germline, CDR1 is LNHDA and CDR2 SQIVND (reference sequence). The V and J ends lost 4 bases and 8 bases respectively, with 14 bases between them. CDR3 size: 13 residues. CDR3 DNA: TGTGCCAGTAGTACCTCAGGACGGAGGGAAGCTTTCTTT. Translated, it gives CASSTSGRREAFF.

The sample holds a few counts of this clone. V and J are TRBV4-1 and TRBJ1-5; the D gene is possibly TRBD1 (5 bases). V gave up 1 base and J gave up 4 bases, with 14 bases separating them. Germline V gene data show CDR1 as MGHRA and CDR2 as YSYEKL. The CDR3 runs 16 residues. The CDR3 spells CASSQVFRQNNQPQHF. In nucleotides, the CDR3 is TGCGCCAGCAGCCAAGTTTTTCGACAGAATAATCAGCCCCAGCATTTT.

The CDR3 loop reads CASSIQSTSENEQFF. The DNA of the CDR3 is TGTGCCAGTAGTATACAGTCGACTAGTGAGAATGAGCAGTTCTTC. The rearrangement uses TRBV19 and TRBJ2-1, with a possible D match to TRBD2 (6 bases). V lost 2 bases and J 7 bases, leaving 15 bases between the germline ends. Germline V lookup: CDR1 LNHDA, CDR2 SQIVND (reference sequence). The CDR3 has 15 residues.

The rearrangement joins TRBV28 to TRBJ1-2, with 9 bases aligning to TRBD1. The CDR3 has 15 amino acids. V was pared by 4 bases and J by 7 bases, with 10 bases of the junction left unmatched. Germline V gene sequence: CDR1 MDHEN, CDR2 SYDVKM. CDR3 sequence reads: CASSYRPGQGFGYTF. Written as DNA, the CDR3 is TGTGCCAGCAGTTACCGACCGGGACAGGGTTTTGGCTACACCTTC.

V gene TRBV29-1 combines with J gene TRBJ1-1; D is undetermined. Germline V gives CDR1 SQVTM, CDR2 ANQGSEA. V lost 5 bases and J lost 0, with 7 bases in between. There are 12 residues in the CDR3. CDR3 region: CSVRRLNTEAFF. DNA of the CDR3: TGCAGCGTTAGGAGACTGAACACTGAAGCTTTCTTT.

Points on this clone: This specimen includes other DNA sequences encoding the same CDR3. CDR3 DNA: TGTGCCAGCAGTTTGGGGACAGGGACGGAAGCTTTCTTT. It specifies CASSLGTGTEAFF. J is TRBJ1-1 and V is TRBV27, with TRBD1 matching 9 bases. The CDR3 consists of 13 residues. With V trimmed by 3 bases and J by 8 bases, 4 bases remained unmatched. Germline CDR1 reads MNHEY; CDR2 reads SMNVEV (reference sequence).